Listed below are T cell receptor beta chains from one sample, sequenced in a study of blood T cell repertoires in COVID-19. Here immunoSEQ multiplex PCR was the method, and the copy in TCRdb shows in-frame clones only, minus some. The sample yields approximately 240,000 clones, about 93% seen once. Sequencing was performed on peripheral blood. The receptors stem from a young man with COVID-19, enrolled during active disease. Each CDR3 is given with its conserved first and last residue. D genes are given only for firm matches. Clone size, where shown, is once, few, many, or a class for clones that have expanded.

>NA|TRBJ2-2|TRBV7-9|NA
CASSPMGGGLAGELFF
TGTGCCAGCAGCCCTATGGGCGGGGGCTTGGCCGGGGAGCTGTTTTTT
>NA|TRBJ1-2|TRBV19|NA
CASMTLFGGLDYGYTF
TGTGCCAGTATGACCCTCTTCGGAGGTTTGGACTATGGCTACACCTTC
>NA|TRBJ1-2|TRBV7-9|NA
CASSLTRGAHGYTF
TGTGCCAGCAGCTTGACTCGGGGGGCACATGGCTACACCTTC
>NA|TRBJ1-5|TRBV21-1|NA
CASRYGQGRNQPQHF
TGTGCCAGCAGGTACGGACAGGGGCGCAATCAGCCCCAGCATTTT
>NA|TRBJ1-4|TRBV12-3/TRBV12-4|TRBD1
CASRTGSEKLFF
TGTGCCAGCAGGACAGGGTCCGAAAAACTGTTTTTT
>NA|TRBJ1-4|TRBV30|NA
CAWSVLGASGEKLFF
TGTGCCTGGAGTGTACTTGGGGCGAGTGGTGAAAAACTGTTTTTT
>once|TRBJ2-5|TRBV19|TRBD2
CATARGTSGGFQETQYF
TGTGCCACCGCCAGGGGGACTAGCGGGGGGTTTCAAGAGACCCAGTACTTC
>NA|TRBJ2-2|TRBV7-9|TRBD2
CASSLMSGGTGELFF
TGTGCCAGCAGCTTAATGAGCGGGGGAACCGGGGAGCTGTTTTTT
>NA|TRBJ2-5|TRBV7-3|NA
CASSLSDPRGRREETQYF
TGTGCCAGCAGCTTATCGGACCCCCGCGGTAGGAGGGAAGAGACCCAGTACTTC
>NA|TRBJ1-2|TRBV5-5|TRBD1
CASSMGQGSGYTF
TGTGCCAGCAGCATGGGACAGGGTTCTGGCTACACCTTC
>NA|TRBJ2-5|TRBV15|TRBD2
CATSSGGVSLETQYF
TGTGCCACCAGCAGCGGGGGGGTTTCTTTGGAGACCCAGTACTTC
>NA|TRBJ2-7|TRBV10-2|TRBD2
CASSESSRLAGQYF
TGCGCCAGCAGTGAGTCGAGTAGGCTAGCGGGGCAGTACTTC
>NA|TRBJ1-5|TRBV19|NA
CASSSREGSNQPQHF
TGTGCCAGTAGTTCCAGGGAGGGGAGCAATCAGCCCCAGCATTTT
>NA|TRBJ1-4|TRBV2|NA
CASRVGTIEREKLFF
TGTGCCAGCAGGGTTGGGACAATCGAGCGGGAAAAACTGTTTTTT
>NA|TRBJ2-3|TRBV18|NA
CASSPGAWRADTQYF
TGTGCCAGCTCACCAGGGGCATGGAGGGCAGATACGCAGTATTTT
>NA|TRBJ1-2|TRBV3-1/TRBV3-2|TRBD1
CASSHLGTGGSYGYTF
TGTGCCAGCAGCCACCTGGGGACAGGGGGTTCATATGGCTACACCTTC
>NA|TRBJ1-5|TRBV30|NA
CAWNQGGNQPQHF
TGTGCCTGGAACCAGGGTGGCAATCAGCCCCAGCATTTT
>NA|TRBJ1-1|TRBV18|TRBD1
CASSYDRGLNTEAFF
TGTGCCAGCTCATACGACAGGGGCCTGAACACTGAAGCTTTCTTT
>NA|TRBJ1-2|TRBV4-1|TRBD1
CASSREPGQGNYGYTF
TGCGCCAGCAGCCGAGAACCGGGACAGGGGAACTATGGCTACACCTTC
>NA|TRBJ1-2|TRBV29-1|NA
CSVEAGSLHGYTF
TGCAGCGTTGAAGCAGGCAGCTTACATGGCTACACCTTC
>NA|TRBJ1-5|TRBV19|NA
CASSISGVGKYSNQPQHF
TGTGCCAGTAGTATCTCTGGGGTCGGGAAATATAGCAATCAGCCCCAGCATTTT
>NA|TRBJ2-5|TRBV5-1|TRBD2
CASSWGGGYQETQYF
TGCGCCAGCAGCTGGGGGGGTGGATACCAAGAGACCCAGTACTTC
>once|TRBJ1-3|TRBV7-6|NA
CASRTSGGNTIYF
TGTGCCAGCAGGACCTCGGGGGGTAACACCATATATTTT
>NA|TRBJ1-2|TRBV6-1|TRBD1
CASSEGTGANYGYTF
TGTGCCAGCAGTGAGGGGACAGGAGCTAACTATGGCTACACCTTC
>NA|TRBJ2-6|TRBV6-6|NA
CASSYGGALGANVLTF
TGTGCCAGCAGTTACGGGGGGGCGCTGGGGGCCAACGTCCTGACTTTC
>NA|TRBJ2-7|TRBV4-2|NA
CASSQATTGRYEQYF
TGTGCCAGCAGCCAAGCGACGACAGGGAGGTACGAGCAGTACTTC
>NA|TRBJ1-4|TRBV3-1/TRBV3-2|NA
CASSQGSGSGGNEKLFF
TGTGCCAGCAGCCAAGGTTCAGGAAGCGGGGGAAATGAAAAACTGTTTTTT
>NA|TRBJ2-1|TRBV28|NA
CASSLLQGVNEQFF
TGTGCCAGCAGTTTATTACAAGGGGTCAATGAGCAGTTCTTC
>NA|TRBJ1-2|TRBV27|NA
CASSPRTVFYGYTF
TGTGCCAGCAGTCCACGGACAGTTTTCTATGGCTACACCTTC
>NA|TRBJ2-5|TRBV15|NA
CATSLRLTGNWETQYF
TGTGCCACCAGCCTCCGGCTGACAGGAAATTGGGAGACCCAGTACTTC
>NA|TRBJ1-5|TRBV5-6|NA
CASSLGRDQPQHF
TGTGCCAGCAGCCTAGGGAGGGATCAGCCCCAGCATTTT
>NA|TRBJ2-3|TRBV12-3/TRBV12-4|TRBD2
CASSLQRGGEQYF
TGTGCCAGCAGTTTGCAGCGGGGAGGGGAGCAGTATTTT
>few|TRBJ2-7|TRBV3-1/TRBV3-2|NA
CASSQDRRRPYEQYF
TGTGCCAGCAGCCAAGATCGGAGGAGACCCTACGAGCAGTACTTC
>NA|TRBJ2-1|TRBV9|TRBD2
CASSTRGESSYNEQFF
TGTGCCAGCAGCACCCGGGGGGAGAGCTCCTACAATGAGCAGTTCTTC